The present T cell receptor (beta chain) was sequenced within a study of T cells in Graves' hyperthyroidism and ophthalmopathy. Study overall: Peripheral blood was secured at the point of initial diagnosis, before any treatment. Study-level findings and limits: Prediction of ophthalmopathy progression came a median approximately 6 months pre-onset.

Germline V CDR1 and CDR2: SGHNT, YYREEE (reference sequence). The CDR3 spans 15 residues. V was clipped by 4 bases and J by 0 bases, with 14 bases between them. In this sample, this clonotype turned up many times. What it recognizes is unknown. Inclusion characteristics of ophthalmopathy patients comprised a Clinical Activity Score of at least 3, a NOSPECS grade of at least 4, and duration under 3 months. Exclusion of patients followed from uncontrolled infection, other autoimmune disease, pregnancy or lactation. RNA transcripts yielded amplified TCR beta CDR3 regions. HTBI primers drove first-round RT-PCR of the TCR CDR3. TCRdb independently ran MiXCR on the multiplex PCR reads; one entry per CDR3 protein. In the table there are hundreds of thousands of distinct CDR3 sequences, roughly 15% of which are singletons.

Material: blood. This receptor was taken from a man younger than 35 with Graves' ophthalmopathy. The chain links TRBV5-4 to TRBJ2-7, with D maybe TRBD2 (7 bases). CDR3 region: CASSGGLADSYEQYF. The CDR3 nucleotides read TGTGCCAGCAGCGGGGGGCTAGCGGACTCCTACGAGCAGTACTTC. Full variable domain (rest looked up from reference TRBV5-4 and TRBJ2-7): ETGVTQSPTHLIKTRGQQVTLRCSSQSGHNTVSWYQQALGQGPQFIFQYYREEENGRGNFPPRFSGLQFPNYSSELNVNALELDDSALYLCASSGGLADSYEQYFGPGTRLTVT.